This TCR beta chain stems from a study of T cell responses to AZD1222 COVID-19 vaccine. As for the study in general: Doses given second, at about 4 or about 12 weeks, were pooled. Study results and caveats: Targets within unmutated variant regions were reportedly found for nearly half of spike-specific TCRs. White British people made up most donors, females outnumbered males, and clonal diversity was possibly underestimated.

The V end was cut by 5 bases, the J end by 5 bases, with 16 bases between. CDR1 SGHVS and CDR2 FNYEAQ come from the germline V gene. This CDR3 has 15 amino acids. To note about this clone: Its antigen remains unknown.

The data were produced by immunoSEQ multiplex PCR, yet TCRdb's version contains in-frame clones alone and is incomplete. The data show about 150,000 clones, with roughly 90% seen just once and 1.9% held by the top ten. This material consisted of peripheral blood, taken on day 0 of AZD1222 vaccination. V gene TRBV7-6 combines with J gene TRBJ2-1, with D possibly being TRBD1 or TRBD2 (5 bases each). The clonotype originates from an adult in good health. CDR3 in amino acids: CASSDLGLDNNEQFF. CDR3 DNA sequence: TGTGCCAGCAGCGACCTAGGACTGGACAACAATGAGCAGTTCTTC.